A single sample is the source of the 10 T cell receptor beta chains below, sequenced in a study of T cells after yellow fever vaccination. TCRdb fed the 5' RACE reads into MiXCR, producing one record per CDR3 protein. The sample includes approximately 600,000 distinct CDR3 sequences, about 12% seen only once; the top ten take approximately 15%. The starting material was PBMCs, obtained on the day of the yellow fever booster vaccination. The receptors here all came from a man in his thirties or forties who received the YFV17D yellow fever vaccine.

V usage is TRBV7-8 and J usage is TRBJ2-3, with TRBD2 matching over 8 bases. Germline trimming cut 5 bases from V and 3 bases from J; bases unmatched to any gene: 10. CDR3 length equals 16 residues. CDR1 SGHVS and CDR2 FQNEAQ come from the germline V gene. In DNA form, the CDR3 reads TGTGCCAGCAGCCGACGCCCAACTAGCGGTACAGATACGCAGTATTTT. Translated, it gives CASSRRPTSGTDTQYF.

V and J are TRBV5-1 and TRBJ2-3; 9 nucleotides match TRBD2. The trim removed 4 bases at V and 6 bases at J, leaving 15 bases unmatched. Germline V CDR1 and CDR2: SGHRS, YFSETQ. This CDR3 is built from 17 residues. Here the CDR3 DNA reads TGCGCCAGCAGCCCGAACCGCGGTAGCGGGAGCTATGATACGCAGTATTTT. It specifies CASSPNRGSGSYDTQYF.

This clonotype was observed a few times. The chain uses TRBV20-1 and TRBJ2-1; 7 bases are a match to TRBD2. The V gene end was trimmed by 6 bases and the J gene end by 10 bases; junction bases not matched to a gene: 9. Germline-derived CDR1 and CDR2 are DFQATT and SNEGSKA (reference sequence). This CDR3 has 12 amino acids. CDR3 DNA: TGCAGTGCGACCCGGGGGGTAGAGGAGCAGTTCTTC. This codes for CSATRGVEEQFF.

This chain joins TRBV5-6 and TRBJ1-2; a possible D gene is TRBD1 (5 bases). Germline CDR1 SGHDT, CDR2 YYEEEE. V was trimmed by 0 bases and J by 7 bases, leaving 10 bases between them. The CDR3 has 13 residues. The CDR3 reads CASSLDGRGGYTF. In nucleotides, the CDR3 is TGTGCCAGCAGCTTGGACGGGAGGGGTGGCTACACCTTC.

This clonotype was seen repeatedly, ten times or more. The V and J genes are TRBV18 and TRBJ2-3; D remains unclear. The CDR3 is 14 amino acids. Trimming cost V 2 bases and J 0 bases, with 6 bases left between them. Germline CDR1 is KGHSH and CDR2 is LQKENI. CDR3: CASSPARSTDTQYF. The CDR3 DNA reads as TGTGCCAGCTCACCAGCTAGGAGCACAGATACGCAGTATTTT.

This sequence joins TRBV7-9 and TRBJ1-1, with D possibly TRBD1 on 6 matching bases. CDR1 is SEHNR and CDR2 is FQNEAQ in the germline V gene (reference sequence). The V end lost 7 bases, the J end lost 0 bases, and 9 bases lay between the germline ends. The CDR3 is made up of 13 amino acids. The CDR3 spells CASNGQLNTEAFF. The CDR3, as DNA: TGTGCCAGCAACGGACAGTTGAACACTGAAGCTTTCTTT. Variable domain in full (rest from reference TRBV7-9 and TRBJ1-1): DTGVSQNPRHKITKRGQNVTFRCDPISEHNRLYWYRQTLGQGPEFLTYFQNEAQLEKSRLLSDRFSAERPKGSFSTLEIQRTEQGDSAMYLCASNGQLNTEAFFGQGTRLTVV.

This clonotype was detected a few times. The chain recombines TRBV11-2 with TRBJ2-1; weak D call: TRBD2 (6 bases). The CDR3 loop spans 13 amino acids. The V end was cut by 5 bases, the J end by 5 bases, with 10 bases between. Germline V gives CDR1 SGHAT, CDR2 FQNNGV. CDR3 sequence reads: CASSQGLNNEQFF. The CDR3 DNA is TGTGCCAGCAGCCAGGGACTGAACAATGAGCAGTTCTTC.

The chain combines TRBV15 with TRBJ2-5; D remains ambiguous. Germline assignment: CDR1 LNHNV and CDR2 YYDKDF (reference sequence). V lost 8 bases to trimming and J lost 4 bases, with 8 bases between them. The CDR3 has 11 residues. CDR3 amino acids: CATQLGETQYF. The CDR3 DNA follows: TGTGCCACCCAACTGGGAGAGACCCAGTACTTC.

The CDR3 coding sequence is TGTGCCAGCAGCTTTGATCAGGGACAGGCCCAGTACGAGCAGTACTTC. Translating it yields CASSFDQGQAQYEQYF. The rearrangement links TRBV5-5 to TRBJ2-7, with TRBD1 identical over 8 bases. CDR3 length: 16 amino acids. Germline V CDR1 and CDR2: SGHKS, YYEKEE (reference sequence). After removal of 2 bases from V and 4 bases from J, the junction contained 11 bases not matched to a gene.

Ten or more counts support this clonotype. CDR3 region: CASNPTGLYNEQFF. The CDR3 DNA reads as TGTGCCAGCAACCCGACAGGCCTTTACAATGAGCAGTTCTTC. This chain joins TRBV6-1 and TRBJ2-1; D may be TRBD1 (6 bases). The CDR3 is made up of 14 amino acids. Germline lookup yields CDR1 MNHNS and CDR2 SASEGT. The V end lost 7 bases, the J end lost 4 bases, and 14 bases lay between the germline ends.